Shown below are 25 T cell receptor beta chains from a single sample sequenced in a study of shared clonotypes between healthy human individuals. Assay: immunoSEQ multiplex PCR; the TCRdb copy retains only in-frame clones and omits some. The sample shows over a million clones, roughly 97% of them seen only once. Sample: naive CD4+ T cells sorted from blood. Subset described: CD45RA+ positively selected. These receptors were obtained from a young man in good health.

The gene calls are TRBV7-2 and TRBJ1-3; the D is unclear. The germline CDR1 and CDR2 sequences are SGHTA and FQGNSA. Deletions cut 5 bases from V and 2 bases from J, with 13 bases between. The length of the CDR3 is 15 residues. CDR3 coding DNA: TGTGCCAGCAGCGATTATTCGAAAACTGGAAACACCATATATTTT. It specifies CASSDYSKTGNTIYF.

The V and J genes are TRBV29-1 and TRBJ2-5; 7 bases are shared with TRBD2. In germline, CDR1 is SQVTM, CDR2 ANQGSEA. The trim removed 4 bases at V and 4 bases at J, leaving 6 bases unmatched. This CDR3 contains 13 residues. The CDR3 DNA sequence: TGCAGCGTTGGTGGGGAGGGTGTAGAGACCCAGTACTTC. The encoded protein is CSVGGEGVETQYF. The whole variable domain, filled in from reference TRBV29-1 and TRBJ2-5, reads SAVISQKPSRDICQRGTSLTIQCQVDSQVTMMFWYRQQPGQSLTLIATANQGSEATYESGFVIDKFPISRPNLTFSTLTVSNMSPEDSSIYLCSVGGEGVETQYFGPGTRLLVL.

The chain is built from TRBV19 and TRBJ2-3; D gene unclear. There are 13 residues in the CDR3. CDR1 and CDR2 (germline): LNHDA, SQIVND (reference sequence). Trimming removed 3 bases at V and 10 bases at J, with 14 bases between. The CDR3 DNA sequence: TGTGCCAGTAGTATTGGGGTTACGGGCTCGCAGTATTTT. Protein: CASSIGVTGSQYF.

The chain carries TRBV5-1 and TRBJ2-5; 7 bases are shared with TRBD1. The CDR3 is 14 residues long. Trimming at V came to 3 bases and at J to 0 bases, leaving 2 bases not matched to a gene. The germline V gene has CDR1 SGHRS and CDR2 YFSETQ. In DNA, the CDR3 is TGCGCCAGCAGCTATACAGGGGACCAAGAGACCCAGTACTTC. Protein product: CASSYTGDQETQYF.

This chain joins TRBV19 and TRBJ2-1, with D maybe TRBD2 (5 bases). The V end lost 6 bases, the J end lost 5 bases, and 23 bases lay between the germline ends. The CDR3 loop spans 17 amino acids. Germline V CDR1 and CDR2: LNHDA, SQIVND (reference sequence). The CDR3 sequence is CASRGLRAEDTDNEQFF. The CDR3, as DNA: TGTGCCAGTAGAGGGTTGCGGGCCGAAGATACGGACAATGAGCAGTTCTTC.

This sequence joins TRBV6-1 and TRBJ2-3; perhaps TRBD1 as D (5 bases). Trimming removed 10 bases from V and 6 bases from J, with 17 bases in between. This CDR3 contains 13 residues. Germline V gene data show CDR1 as MNHNS and CDR2 as SASEGT. The CDR3 region is CAIGHFFPDTQYF. Written as DNA, the CDR3 is TGTGCCATAGGACACTTCTTCCCGGATACGCAGTATTTT.

Here the CDR3 reads CASSVGGNGGDGNTIYF. CDR3 coding DNA: TGTGCCAGCAGCGTAGGAGGGAATGGAGGGGATGGAAACACCATATATTTT. V gene TRBV9 combines with J gene TRBJ1-3; D is possibly TRBD1 (5 bases). V was cut by 0 bases and J by 3 bases, with 16 bases left in between. Germline V gene data show CDR1 as SGDLS and CDR2 as YYNGEE. CDR3 length equals 17 residues.

This chain joins TRBV9 and TRBJ2-1; 10 nucleotides agree with TRBD2. The germline CDR1 and CDR2 sequences are SGDLS and YYNGEE. J gave up 4 bases and V 3 bases, and 7 bases lay outside the gene matches. CDR3 size: 16 residues. DNA of the CDR3: TGTGCCAGCAGCGCCGCACTAGCGGGGTTATACAATGAGCAGTTCTTC. Encoded protein: CASSAALAGLYNEQFF.

The chain is built from TRBV6-1 and TRBJ1-5; tentative D call: TRBD1 (5 bases). The ends were cut back, 2 bases at V and 9 bases at J, with 11 bases in the middle. The V gene's germline CDR1 is MNHNS and CDR2 SASEGT. The CDR3 is made up of 13 amino acids. In nucleotides, the CDR3 is TGTGCCAGCAGTGAAAGCAGGGCGGTGCCCCAGCATTTT. Protein sequence: CASSESRAVPQHF.

The genes are TRBV7-2 and TRBJ2-7; 9 bases are a match to TRBD2. Germline CDR1 SGHTA, CDR2 FQGNSA. The CDR3 sequence is 16 residues long. The ends lost 7 bases at V and 2 bases at J; junction bases unmatched: 12. DNA for the CDR3: TGTGCCAGCACCTACACCGGGACTAGCCAAACCTACGAGCAGTACTTC. Protein: CASTYTGTSQTYEQYF.

This chain joins TRBV7-3 and TRBJ2-7; 8 bases are shared with TRBD2. CDR3 length: 14 amino acids. J gave up 5 bases and V 2 bases, and 5 bases lay outside the gene matches. The germline V gene has CDR1 SGHTA and CDR2 FQGTGA. CDR3 nucleotide sequence: TGTGCCAGCAGCTTAGCGGGAGGATCCCACGAGCAGTACTTC. It is translated as CASSLAGGSHEQYF.

The rearrangement uses TRBV25-1 and TRBJ2-7; D remains ambiguous. The CDR3 loop spans 14 amino acids. Trimming pared 7 bases from V and 2 bases from J, leaving 15 bases between. The germline CDR1 and CDR2 sequences are MGHDK and SYGVNS. DNA for the CDR3: TGTGCCAGCACCCCGAGAGGAGTTGCCTACGAGCAGTACTTC. This sequence encodes CASTPRGVAYEQYF.

This chain links TRBV5-1 with TRBJ2-7; possibly TRBD1 or TRBD2 for D (5 bases each). CDR1 is SGHRS, CDR2 YFSETQ, per germline. Trimming took 0 bases from V and 5 from J, leaving 15 bases between them. The CDR3 contains 15 residues. The CDR3 sequence: CASSLGFGQGDEQYF. DNA for the CDR3: TGCGCCAGCAGCTTGGGGTTCGGGCAGGGAGACGAGCAGTACTTC.

The rearrangement joins TRBV28 to TRBJ1-2, with a tentative D call TRBD1 (5 bases). V gave up 3 bases and J gave up 6 bases, with 8 bases separating them. This CDR3 has 12 residues. Germline V gene lookup returns CDR1 MDHEN and CDR2 SYDVKM. CDR3 sequence reads: CASSFSGHGYTF. Written as DNA, the CDR3 is TGTGCCAGCAGTTTTTCAGGGCATGGCTACACCTTC.

This clone was counted once. V gene TRBV5-5 combines with J gene TRBJ2-7; 10 bases are a match to TRBD1. CDR1 and CDR2 from the germline V gene are SGHKS and YYEKEE (reference sequence). The trim removed 4 bases at V and 3 bases at J, leaving 4 bases unmatched. This CDR3 comprises 14 residues. The CDR3 is CASSPGQGVYEQYF. CDR3 DNA sequence: TGTGCCAGCAGCCCAGGACAGGGGGTCTACGAGCAGTACTTC.

The chain links TRBV11-2 to TRBJ2-3, with TRBD2 matching 7 bases. CDR1 is SGHAT and CDR2 is FQNNGV in the germline V gene. There are 18 residues in the CDR3. Trimming removed 3 bases from V and 0 bases from J; junction bases left unmatched: 12. The CDR3, as DNA: TGTGCCAGCAGCTTTCCCTTGGTGGGAGGGCTTAGCACAGATACGCAGTATTTT. It specifies CASSFPLVGGLSTDTQYF.

This clone was detected only once. The V gene is TRBV10-1, the J gene TRBJ2-2; D assignment may be TRBD1 or TRBD2 (5 bases each). V gave up 0 bases and J gave up 11 bases, with 10 bases separating them. Germline V gene lookup returns CDR1 WNHNN and CDR2 SYGVQD (reference sequence). CDR3 size: 13 residues. DNA for the CDR3: TGCGCCAGCAGTGAGTCTTGGGGGTCCGAGCTGTTTTTT. Translating it yields CASSESWGSELFF.

The chain links TRBV19 to TRBJ2-5; D is unresolved. Per germline, CDR1 LNHDA and CDR2 SQIVND (reference sequence). V lost 3 bases to trimming and J lost 5 bases, with 10 bases between them. This CDR3 is 13 amino acids long. CDR3 DNA: TGTGCCAGTAGTATGAGGCGGAGTGAGACCCAGTACTTC. Protein sequence: CASSMRRSETQYF.

The chain is built from TRBV9 and TRBJ2-7, with TRBD2 matching over 16 bases. Looked up from germline, CDR1 is SGDLS and CDR2 is YYNGEE. The CDR3 is 18 amino acids. V trimming: 0 bases; J trimming: 4 bases; junction bases outside the gene matches: 7. The CDR3 reads CASSVAGTSGRAGYEQYF. The CDR3 DNA sequence: TGTGCCAGCAGCGTAGCCGGGACTAGCGGGAGGGCCGGGTACGAGCAGTACTTC.

The J gene is TRBJ2-2, the V gene TRBV4-3, with D possibly matching TRBD1 (5 bases). The CDR3 loop spans 17 amino acids. V was shortened by 0 bases and J by 5 bases, with 16 bases between the two germline ends. The germline CDR1 and CDR2 sequences are LGHNA and YSLEER. CDR3 nucleotide sequence: TGCGCCAGCAGCCAAGACCGGTTTTTAGGGGCGACCGGGGAGCTGTTTTTT. Its protein product is CASSQDRFLGATGELFF.

The gene calls are TRBV5-5 and TRBJ1-2, with D unclear. The germline CDR1 and CDR2 sequences are SGHKS and YYEKEE (reference sequence). The length of the CDR3 is 14 residues. Trimming cost V 0 bases and J 1 base, with 7 bases left between them. CDR3 in amino acids: CASSLGMDNYGYTF. The CDR3 DNA follows: TGTGCCAGCAGCTTGGGAATGGATAACTATGGCTACACCTTC.

The chain couples TRBV18 to TRBJ2-1; D not resolved. Germline V gene data show CDR1 as KGHSH and CDR2 as LQKENI. This CDR3 has 12 amino acids. V dropped 3 bases and J dropped 8 bases, with 8 bases sitting between them. CDR3 sequence reads: CASSPPRDEQFF. For the CDR3, the DNA is TGTGCCAGCTCACCGCCCCGCGATGAGCAGTTCTTC.

J is TRBJ1-4 and V is TRBV5-1; D unclear. The CDR3 contains 14 residues. The V gene lost 4 bases and the J gene lost 0 bases, with 7 bases spanning the gap. Germline loops: CDR1 SGHRS, CDR2 YFSETQ. The CDR3 DNA is TGCGCCAGCAGCCAAGATCCAACTAATGAAAAACTGTTTTTT. This translates into CASSQDPTNEKLFF.

The rearrangement joins TRBV10-3 to TRBJ2-7; 8 nucleotides match TRBD2. The CDR3 is made up of 15 amino acids. V lost 2 bases, J lost 3 bases, and 6 bases stayed unmatched. Germline V gene data show CDR1 as ENHRY and CDR2 as SYGVKD. CDR3 sequence (DNA): TGTGCCATCAGTGAGGTTCGGGAGGGCCGCTACGAGCAGTACTTC. Its protein product is CAISEVREGRYEQYF.

This chain uses TRBV18 with TRBJ2-3; TRBD2 might be the D (5 bases). The germline gives CDR1 KGHSH, CDR2 LQKENI. The CDR3 consists of 16 residues. The V and J ends lost 5 bases and 2 bases respectively, with 17 bases between them. Written as DNA, the CDR3 is TGTGCCAGCTCATATAAACTGAGCGGAGTCACAGATACGCAGTATTTT. Residues: CASSYKLSGVTDTQYF.